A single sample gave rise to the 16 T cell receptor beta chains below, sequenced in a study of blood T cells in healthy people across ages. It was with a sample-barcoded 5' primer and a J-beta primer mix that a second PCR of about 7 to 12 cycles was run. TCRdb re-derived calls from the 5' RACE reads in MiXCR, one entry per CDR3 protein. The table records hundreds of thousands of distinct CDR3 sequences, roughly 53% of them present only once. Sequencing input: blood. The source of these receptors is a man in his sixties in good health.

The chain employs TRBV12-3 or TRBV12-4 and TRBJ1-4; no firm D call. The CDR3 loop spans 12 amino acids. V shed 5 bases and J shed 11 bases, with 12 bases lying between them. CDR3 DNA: TGTGCCAGCAGTCCCCTTCCCGGGAAACTGTTTTTT. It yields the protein CASSPLPGKLFF.

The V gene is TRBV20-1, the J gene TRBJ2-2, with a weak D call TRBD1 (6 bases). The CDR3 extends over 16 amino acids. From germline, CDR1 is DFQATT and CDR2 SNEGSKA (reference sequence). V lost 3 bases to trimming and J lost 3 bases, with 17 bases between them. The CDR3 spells CSASRAGAVDTGELFF. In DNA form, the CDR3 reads TGCAGTGCTAGCAGGGCAGGGGCGGTTGACACCGGGGAGCTGTTTTTT.

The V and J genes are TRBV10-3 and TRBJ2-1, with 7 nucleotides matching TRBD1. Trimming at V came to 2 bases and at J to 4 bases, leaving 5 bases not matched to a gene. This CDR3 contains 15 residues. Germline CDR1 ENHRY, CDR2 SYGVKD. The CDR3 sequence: CAISEAPGQYNEQFF. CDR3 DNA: TGTGCCATCAGTGAGGCCCCGGGACAGTACAATGAGCAGTTCTTC.

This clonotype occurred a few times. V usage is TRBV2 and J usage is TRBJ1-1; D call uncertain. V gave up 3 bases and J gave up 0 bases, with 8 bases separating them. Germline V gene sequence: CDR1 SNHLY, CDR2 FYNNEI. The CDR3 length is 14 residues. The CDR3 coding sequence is TGTGCCAGCAGTGAGCGCAGCATGAACACTGAAGCTTTCTTT. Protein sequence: CASSERSMNTEAFF.

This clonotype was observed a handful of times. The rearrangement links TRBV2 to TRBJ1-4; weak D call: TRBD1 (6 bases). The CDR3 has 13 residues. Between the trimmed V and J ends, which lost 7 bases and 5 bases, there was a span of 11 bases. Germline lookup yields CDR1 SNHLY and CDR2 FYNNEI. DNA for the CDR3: TGTGCCAGCATCGGCCAGGGGAATGAAAAACTGTTTTTT. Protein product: CASIGQGNEKLFF.

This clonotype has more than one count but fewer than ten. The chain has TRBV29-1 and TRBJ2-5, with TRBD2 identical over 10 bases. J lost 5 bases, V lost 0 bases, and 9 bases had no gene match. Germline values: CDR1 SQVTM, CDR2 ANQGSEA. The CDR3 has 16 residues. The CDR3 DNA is TGCAGCGTTGAAGATCCGCTAGCGGGGGTTTGGGAGACCCAGTACTTC. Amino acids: CSVEDPLAGVWETQYF. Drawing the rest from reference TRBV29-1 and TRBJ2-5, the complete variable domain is SAVISQKPSRDICQRGTSLTIQCQVDSQVTMMFWYRQQPGQSLTLIATANQGSEATYESGFVIDKFPISRPNLTFSTLTVSNMSPEDSSIYLCSVEDPLAGVWETQYFGPGTRLLVL.

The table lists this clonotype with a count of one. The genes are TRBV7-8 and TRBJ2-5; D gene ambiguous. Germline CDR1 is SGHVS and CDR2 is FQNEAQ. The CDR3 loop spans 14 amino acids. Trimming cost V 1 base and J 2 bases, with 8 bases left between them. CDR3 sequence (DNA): TGTGCCAGCAGCTTAGGTGTAGTTCAAGAGACCCAGTACTTC. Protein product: CASSLGVVQETQYF.

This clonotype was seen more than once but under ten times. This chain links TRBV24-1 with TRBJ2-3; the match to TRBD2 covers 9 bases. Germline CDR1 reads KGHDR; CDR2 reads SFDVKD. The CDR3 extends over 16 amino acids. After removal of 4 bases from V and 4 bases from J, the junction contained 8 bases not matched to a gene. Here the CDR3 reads CATSDRSGGGSDTQYF. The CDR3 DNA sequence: TGTGCCACCAGTGACCGTAGCGGGGGAGGGTCAGATACGCAGTATTTT.

CDR3 residues: CASTWTGGRTQYF. CDR3 in DNA: TGTGCCAGCACCTGGACAGGGGGAAGGACCCAGTACTTC. This chain links TRBV5-8 with TRBJ2-5; 10 bases are a match to TRBD1. Germline CDR1 SGHTS, CDR2 YDEGEE. The J segment lost 7 bases and the V segment lost 6 bases, leaving 6 bases of the junction unmatched. There are 13 residues in the CDR3.

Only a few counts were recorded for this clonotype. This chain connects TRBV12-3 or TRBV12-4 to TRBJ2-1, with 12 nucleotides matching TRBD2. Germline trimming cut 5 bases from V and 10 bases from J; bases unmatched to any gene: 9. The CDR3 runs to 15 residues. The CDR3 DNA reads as TGTGCCAGCAGTCCATCTAGCGGGGGGGCCGGCGAGCAGTTCTTC. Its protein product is CASSPSSGGAGEQFF.

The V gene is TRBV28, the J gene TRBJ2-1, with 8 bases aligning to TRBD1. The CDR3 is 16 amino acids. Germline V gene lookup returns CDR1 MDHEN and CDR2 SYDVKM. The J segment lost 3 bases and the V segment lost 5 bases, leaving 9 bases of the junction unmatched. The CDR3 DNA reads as TGTGCCAGCAGTCCCCGGACAGGGACAGACTACAATGAGCAGTTCTTC. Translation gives CASSPRTGTDYNEQFF.

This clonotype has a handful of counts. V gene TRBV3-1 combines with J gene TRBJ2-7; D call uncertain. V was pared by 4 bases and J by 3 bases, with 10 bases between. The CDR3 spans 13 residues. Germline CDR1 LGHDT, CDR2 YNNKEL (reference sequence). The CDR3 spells CASSPGGHYEQYF. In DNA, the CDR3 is TGTGCCAGCAGCCCGGGCGGCCACTACGAGCAGTACTTC.

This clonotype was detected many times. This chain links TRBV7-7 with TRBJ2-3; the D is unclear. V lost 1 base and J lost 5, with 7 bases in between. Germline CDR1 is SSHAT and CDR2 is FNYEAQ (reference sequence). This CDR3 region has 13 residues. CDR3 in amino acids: CASSLGQGDTQYF. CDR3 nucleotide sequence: TGTGCCAGCAGCTTAGGACAAGGAGATACGCAGTATTTT.

CDR3 loop: CASTDQGLAGDTQYF. The DNA of the CDR3 is TGTGCCAGCACCGATCAGGGACTAGCGGGGGATACGCAGTATTTT. The chain combines TRBV6-2 or TRBV6-3 with TRBJ2-3; 13 bases align to TRBD2. Germline trimming cut 7 bases from V and 6 bases from J; bases unmatched to any gene: 7. CDR3 length: 15 residues. Germline-derived CDR1 and CDR2 are MNHEY and SVGEGT.

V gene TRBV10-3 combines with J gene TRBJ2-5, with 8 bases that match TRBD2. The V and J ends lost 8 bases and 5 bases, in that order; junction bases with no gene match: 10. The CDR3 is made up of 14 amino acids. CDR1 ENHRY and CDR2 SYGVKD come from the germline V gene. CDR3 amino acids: CAIGGSGVGETQYF. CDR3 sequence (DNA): TGTGCCATCGGCGGTAGCGGGGTTGGGGAGACCCAGTACTTC.

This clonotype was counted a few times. CDR3 amino acids: CASSPGHYNEQFF. The CDR3, as DNA: TGTGCCAGCAGCCCTGGTCACTACAATGAGCAGTTCTTC. The V and J genes are TRBV11-2 and TRBJ2-1; D remains unclear. The CDR3 is 13 residues long. V was clipped by 5 bases and J by 3 bases, with 8 bases between them. CDR1 SGHAT and CDR2 FQNNGV come from the germline V gene. Together with reference TRBV11-2 and TRBJ2-1, the CDR3 gives the full variable domain: EAGVAQSPRYKIIEKRQSVAFWCNPISGHATLYWYQQILGQGPKLLIQFQNNGVVDDSQLPKDRFSAERLKGVDSTLKIQPAKLEDSAVYLCASSPGHYNEQFFGPGTRLTVL.